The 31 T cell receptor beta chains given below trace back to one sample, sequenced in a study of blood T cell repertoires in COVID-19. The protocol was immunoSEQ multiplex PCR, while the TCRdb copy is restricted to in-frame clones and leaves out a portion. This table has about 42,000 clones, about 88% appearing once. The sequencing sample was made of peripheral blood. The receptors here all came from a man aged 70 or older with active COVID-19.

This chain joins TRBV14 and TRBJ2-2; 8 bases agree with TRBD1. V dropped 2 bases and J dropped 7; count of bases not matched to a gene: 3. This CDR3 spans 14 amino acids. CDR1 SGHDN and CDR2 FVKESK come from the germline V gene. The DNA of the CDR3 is TGTGCCAGCAGCCAACAGGGGGCGGTCGGGGAGCTGTTTTTT. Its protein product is CASSQQGAVGELFF.

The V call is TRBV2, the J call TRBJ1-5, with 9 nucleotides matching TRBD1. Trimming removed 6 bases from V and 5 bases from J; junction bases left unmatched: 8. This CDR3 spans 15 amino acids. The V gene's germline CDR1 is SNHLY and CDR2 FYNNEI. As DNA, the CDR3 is TGTGCCAGCAGGGAAACGGGGACAGGGCATCAGCCCCAGCATTTT. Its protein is CASRETGTGHQPQHF.

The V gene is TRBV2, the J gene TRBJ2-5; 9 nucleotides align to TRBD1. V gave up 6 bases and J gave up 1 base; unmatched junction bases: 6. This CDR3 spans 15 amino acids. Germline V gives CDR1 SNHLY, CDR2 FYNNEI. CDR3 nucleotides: TGTGCCAGCAGGGGGACAGGGTCCTTCCAAGAGACCCAGTACTTC. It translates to CASRGTGSFQETQYF.

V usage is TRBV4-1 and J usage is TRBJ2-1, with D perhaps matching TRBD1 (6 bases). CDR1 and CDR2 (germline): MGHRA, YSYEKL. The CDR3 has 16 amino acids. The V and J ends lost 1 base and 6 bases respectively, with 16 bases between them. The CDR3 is CASSQVGRSQGNEQFF. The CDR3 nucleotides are TGCGCCAGCAGCCAAGTGGGCAGGTCACAGGGCAATGAGCAGTTCTTC.

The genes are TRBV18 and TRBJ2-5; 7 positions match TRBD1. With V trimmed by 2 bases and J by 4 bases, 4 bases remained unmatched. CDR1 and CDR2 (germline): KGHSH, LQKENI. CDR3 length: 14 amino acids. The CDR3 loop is CASSPAPGGETQYF. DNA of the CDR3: TGTGCCAGCTCACCAGCCCCAGGGGGAGAGACCCAGTACTTC.

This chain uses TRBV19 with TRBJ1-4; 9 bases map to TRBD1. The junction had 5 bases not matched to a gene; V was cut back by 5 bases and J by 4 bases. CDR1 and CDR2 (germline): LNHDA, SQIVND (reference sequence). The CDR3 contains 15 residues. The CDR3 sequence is CASSAQGASNEKLFF. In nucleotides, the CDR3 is TGTGCCAGTAGTGCACAGGGGGCCAGTAATGAAAAACTGTTTTTT.

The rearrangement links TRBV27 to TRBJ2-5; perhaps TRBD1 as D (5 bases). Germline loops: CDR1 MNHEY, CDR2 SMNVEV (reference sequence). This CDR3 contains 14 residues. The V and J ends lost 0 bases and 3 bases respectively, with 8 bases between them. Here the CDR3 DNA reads TGTGCCAGCAGTTTATCGGGCAGGGAAGAGACCCAGTACTTC. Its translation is CASSLSGREETQYF.

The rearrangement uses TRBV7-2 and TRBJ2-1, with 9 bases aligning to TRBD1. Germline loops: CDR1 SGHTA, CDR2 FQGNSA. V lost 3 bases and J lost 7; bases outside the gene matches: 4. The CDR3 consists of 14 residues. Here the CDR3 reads CASSLTGGRNEQFF. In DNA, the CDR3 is TGTGCCAGCAGCTTGACAGGGGGACGAAATGAGCAGTTCTTC.

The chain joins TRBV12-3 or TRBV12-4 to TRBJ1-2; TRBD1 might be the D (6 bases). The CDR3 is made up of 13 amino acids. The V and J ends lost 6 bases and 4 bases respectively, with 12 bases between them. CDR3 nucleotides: TGTGCCAGCAGCATGGGGGGGGCCTATGGCTACACCTTC. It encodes CASSMGGAYGYTF.

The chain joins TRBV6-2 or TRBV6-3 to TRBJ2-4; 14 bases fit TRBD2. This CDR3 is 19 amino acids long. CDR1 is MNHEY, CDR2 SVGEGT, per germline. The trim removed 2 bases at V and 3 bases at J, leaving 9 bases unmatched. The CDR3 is CASSYARTSGRRGKNIQYF. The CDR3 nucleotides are TGTGCCAGCAGTTACGCCCGGACTAGCGGGAGGAGAGGCAAAAACATTCAGTACTTC.

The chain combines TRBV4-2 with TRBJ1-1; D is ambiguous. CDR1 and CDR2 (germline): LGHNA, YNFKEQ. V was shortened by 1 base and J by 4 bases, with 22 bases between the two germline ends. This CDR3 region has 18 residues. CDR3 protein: CASSQVPPRSREGTEAFF. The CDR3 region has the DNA TGTGCCAGCAGCCAAGTCCCGCCTCGGAGTCGAGAGGGCACTGAAGCTTTCTTT.

The DNA of the CDR3 is TGTGCCACCAAAGGACAGGGGGTCCTTAGTGGCTACACCTTC. Translating gives CATKGQGVLSGYTF. This chain uses TRBV24-1 with TRBJ1-2; the match to TRBD1 covers 10 bases. Germline V lookup: CDR1 KGHDR, CDR2 SFDVKD. The CDR3 spans 14 residues. V lost 8 bases, J lost 7 bases, and 9 bases stayed unmatched.

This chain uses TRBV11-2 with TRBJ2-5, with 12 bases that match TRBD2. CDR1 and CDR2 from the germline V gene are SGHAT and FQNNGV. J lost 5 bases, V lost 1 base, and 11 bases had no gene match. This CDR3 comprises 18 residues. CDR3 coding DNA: TGTGCCAGCAGCTTAGTGGTCTCGCTAGCGGGAGGGTGGGAGACCCAGTACTTC. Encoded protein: CASSLVVSLAGGWETQYF.

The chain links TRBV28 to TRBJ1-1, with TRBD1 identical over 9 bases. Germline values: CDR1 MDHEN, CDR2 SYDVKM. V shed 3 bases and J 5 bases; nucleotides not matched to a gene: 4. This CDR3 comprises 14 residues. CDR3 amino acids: CASSFGDRVTEAFF. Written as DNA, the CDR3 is TGTGCCAGCAGTTTCGGGGACAGGGTTACTGAAGCTTTCTTT.

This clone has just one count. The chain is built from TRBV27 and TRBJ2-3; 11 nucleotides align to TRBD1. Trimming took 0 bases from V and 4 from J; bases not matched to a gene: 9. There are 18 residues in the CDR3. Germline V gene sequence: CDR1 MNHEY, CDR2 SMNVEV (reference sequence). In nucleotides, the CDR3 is TGTGCCAGCAGTTTATCGGGGGACAGGGGGTTGGGTCCAGATACGCAGTATTTT. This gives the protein CASSLSGDRGLGPDTQYF.

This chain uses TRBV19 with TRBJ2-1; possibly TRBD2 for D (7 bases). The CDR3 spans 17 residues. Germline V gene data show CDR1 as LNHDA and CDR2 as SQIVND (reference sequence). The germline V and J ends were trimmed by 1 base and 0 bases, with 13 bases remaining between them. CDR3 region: CASSIGWGGTSYNEQFF. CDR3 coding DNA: TGTGCCAGTAGTATAGGGTGGGGGGGCACCTCCTACAATGAGCAGTTCTTC.

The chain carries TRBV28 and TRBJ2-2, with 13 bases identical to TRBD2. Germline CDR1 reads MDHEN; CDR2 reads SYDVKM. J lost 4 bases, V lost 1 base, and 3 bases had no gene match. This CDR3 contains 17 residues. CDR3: CASSLSGLAGVTGELFF. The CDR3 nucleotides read TGTGCCAGCAGTTTATCAGGACTAGCGGGAGTCACCGGGGAGCTGTTTTTT.

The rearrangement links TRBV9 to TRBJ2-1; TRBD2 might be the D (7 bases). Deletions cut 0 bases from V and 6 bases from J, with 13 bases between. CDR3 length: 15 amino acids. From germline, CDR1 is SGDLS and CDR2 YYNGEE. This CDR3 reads CASSVEWGGLNEQFF. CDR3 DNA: TGTGCCAGCAGCGTAGAGTGGGGGGGCCTCAATGAGCAGTTCTTC.

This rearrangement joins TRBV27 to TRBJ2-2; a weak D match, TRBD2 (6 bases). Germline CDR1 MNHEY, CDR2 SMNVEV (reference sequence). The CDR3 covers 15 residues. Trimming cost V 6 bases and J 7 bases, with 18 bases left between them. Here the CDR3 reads CASRPGLHDIGELFF. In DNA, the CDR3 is TGTGCCAGCAGGCCGGGACTCCACGATATCGGGGAGCTGTTTTTT.

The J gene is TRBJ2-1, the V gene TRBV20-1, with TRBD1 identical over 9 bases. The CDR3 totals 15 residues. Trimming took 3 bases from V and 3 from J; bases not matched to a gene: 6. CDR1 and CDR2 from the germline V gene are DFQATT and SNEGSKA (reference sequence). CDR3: CSASSGDRVYNEQFF. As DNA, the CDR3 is TGCAGTGCTAGTTCCGGGGACAGGGTCTACAATGAGCAGTTCTTC.

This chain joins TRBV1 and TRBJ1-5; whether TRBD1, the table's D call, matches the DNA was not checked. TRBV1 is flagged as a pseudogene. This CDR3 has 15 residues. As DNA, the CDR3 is TGCACCAGCAACACCGACCAGGGGAGCGGTCAGCCCCAGCATTTT. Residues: CTSNTDQGSGQPQHF.

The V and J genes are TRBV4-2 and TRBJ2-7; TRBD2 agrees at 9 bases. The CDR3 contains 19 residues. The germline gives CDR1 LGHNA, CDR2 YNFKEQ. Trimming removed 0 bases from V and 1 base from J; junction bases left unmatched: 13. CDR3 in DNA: TGTGCCAGCAGCCAAGATCCGCTGTGGGAACTAGCGGGTTCCTACGAGCAGTACTTC. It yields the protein CASSQDPLWELAGSYEQYF.

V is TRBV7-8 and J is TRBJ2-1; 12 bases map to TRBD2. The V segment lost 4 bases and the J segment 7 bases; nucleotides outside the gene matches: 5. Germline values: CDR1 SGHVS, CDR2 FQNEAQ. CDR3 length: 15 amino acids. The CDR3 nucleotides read TGTGCCAGCAGCTCAACTAGCGGGAGGAGGAATGAGCAGTTCTTC. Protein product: CASSSTSGRRNEQFF.

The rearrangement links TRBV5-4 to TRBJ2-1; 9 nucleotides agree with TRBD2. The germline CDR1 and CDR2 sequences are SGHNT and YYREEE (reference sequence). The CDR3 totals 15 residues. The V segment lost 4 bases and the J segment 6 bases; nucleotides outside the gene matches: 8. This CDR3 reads CASSPYSGSGNEQFF. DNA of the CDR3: TGTGCCAGCAGCCCTTATAGCGGGAGCGGCAATGAGCAGTTCTTC.

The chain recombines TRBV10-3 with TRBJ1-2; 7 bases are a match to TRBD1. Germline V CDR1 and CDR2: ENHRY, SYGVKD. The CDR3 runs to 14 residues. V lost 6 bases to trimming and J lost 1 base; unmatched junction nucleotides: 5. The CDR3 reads CAISRQGDNYGYTF. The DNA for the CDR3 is TGTGCCATCAGCCGACAGGGAGATAACTATGGCTACACCTTC.

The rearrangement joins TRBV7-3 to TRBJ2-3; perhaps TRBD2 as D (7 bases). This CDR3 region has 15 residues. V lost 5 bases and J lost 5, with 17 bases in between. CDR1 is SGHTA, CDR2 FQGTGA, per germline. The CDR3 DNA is TGTGCCAGCAGCCCGCTGGGGGGGGCGGGAGATACGCAGTATTTT. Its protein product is CASSPLGGAGDTQYF. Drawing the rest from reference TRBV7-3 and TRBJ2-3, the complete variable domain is GAGVSQTPSNKVTEKGKYVELRCDPISGHTALYWYRQSLGQGPEFLIYFQGTGAADDSGLPNDRFFAVRPEGSVSTLKIQRTERGDSAVYLCASSPLGGAGDTQYFGPGTRLTVL.

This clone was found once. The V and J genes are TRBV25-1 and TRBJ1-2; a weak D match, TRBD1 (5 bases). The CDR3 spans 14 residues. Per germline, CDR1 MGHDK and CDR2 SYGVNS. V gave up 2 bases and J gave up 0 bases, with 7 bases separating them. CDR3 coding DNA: TGTGCCAGCAGTGAAGGGGGGACTAACTATGGCTACACCTTC. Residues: CASSEGGTNYGYTF.

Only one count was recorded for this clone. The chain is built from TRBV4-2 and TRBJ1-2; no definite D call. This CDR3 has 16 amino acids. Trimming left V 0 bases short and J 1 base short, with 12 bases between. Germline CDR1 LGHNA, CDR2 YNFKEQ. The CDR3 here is CASSQETRVGNYGYTF. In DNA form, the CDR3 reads TGTGCCAGCAGCCAAGAAACGAGGGTCGGTAACTATGGCTACACCTTC.

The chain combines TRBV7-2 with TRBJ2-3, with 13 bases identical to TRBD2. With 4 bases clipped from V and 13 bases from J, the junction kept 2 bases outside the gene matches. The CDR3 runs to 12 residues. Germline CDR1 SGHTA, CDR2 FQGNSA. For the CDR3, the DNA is TGTGCCAGCAGCTCCGGACTAGCGGGGGAGTATTTT. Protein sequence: CASSSGLAGEYF.

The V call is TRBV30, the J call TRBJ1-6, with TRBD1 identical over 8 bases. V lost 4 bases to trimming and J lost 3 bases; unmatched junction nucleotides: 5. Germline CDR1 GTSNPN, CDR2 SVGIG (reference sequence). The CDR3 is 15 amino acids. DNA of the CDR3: TGTGCCTGGATGGGACAGGTTTTCTATAATTCACCCCTCCACTTT. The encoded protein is CAWMGQVFYNSPLHF.

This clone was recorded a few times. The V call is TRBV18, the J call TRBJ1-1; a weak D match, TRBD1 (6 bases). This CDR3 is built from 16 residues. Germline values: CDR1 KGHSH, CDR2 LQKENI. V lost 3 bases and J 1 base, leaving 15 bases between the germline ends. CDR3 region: CASSPKGLRGNTEAFF. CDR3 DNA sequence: TGTGCCAGCTCACCGAAAGGCCTCAGGGGGAACACTGAAGCTTTCTTT.